Many counts were recorded for the clone carrying this T cell receptor (beta chain). This specimen belongs to a study of metastatic and nonmetastatic thyroid tumors. TCRdb used MiXCR to call clones anew from the PCR reads. The repertoire includes 40,000 or so clones, around an eighth of them detected once, and over 7.5% sits in the top ten. Ahead of thyroid surgery, no patient had received treatment of any kind. Trimming took 7 bases from V and 5 from J, leaving 14 bases between them. CDR3 length equals 13 residues. J is TRBJ1-1 and V is TRBV12-3 or TRBV12-4; D is unclear. Input material: blood. This clonotype was sampled from a female donor with papillary thyroid cancer or a benign thyroid nodule (not recorded which). Some clones in this sample may be carry-over from other donors' samples. The CDR3 DNA sequence: TGTGCCAGCAAGAAGGAGCTGTTGACTGAAGCTTTCTTT. Translating it yields CASKKELLTEAFF.